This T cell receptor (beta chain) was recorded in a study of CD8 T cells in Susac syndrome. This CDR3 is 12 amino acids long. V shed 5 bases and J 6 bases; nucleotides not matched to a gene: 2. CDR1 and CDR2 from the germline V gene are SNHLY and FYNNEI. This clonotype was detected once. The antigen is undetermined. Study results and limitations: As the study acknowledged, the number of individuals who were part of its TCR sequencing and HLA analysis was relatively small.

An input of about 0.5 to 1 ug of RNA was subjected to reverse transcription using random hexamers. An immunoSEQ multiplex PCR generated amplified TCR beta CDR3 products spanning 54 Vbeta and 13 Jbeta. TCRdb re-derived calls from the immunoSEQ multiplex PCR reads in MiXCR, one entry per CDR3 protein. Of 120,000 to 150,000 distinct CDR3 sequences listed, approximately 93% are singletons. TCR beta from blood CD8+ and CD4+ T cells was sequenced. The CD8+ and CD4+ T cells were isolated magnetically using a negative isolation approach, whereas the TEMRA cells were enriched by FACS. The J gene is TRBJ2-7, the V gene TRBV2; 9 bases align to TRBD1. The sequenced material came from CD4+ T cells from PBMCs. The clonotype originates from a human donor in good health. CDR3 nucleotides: TGTGCCAGCAGTTCACAGGGGGCCGAGCAGTACTTC. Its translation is CASSSQGAEQYF. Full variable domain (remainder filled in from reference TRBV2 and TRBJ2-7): EPEVTQTPSHQVTQMGQEVILRCVPISNHLYFYWYRQILGQKVEFLVSFYNNEISEKSEIFDDQFSVERPDGSNFTLKIRSTKLEDSAMYFCASSSQGAEQYFGPGTRLTVT.